The 25 T cell receptor beta chains below all came from one sample that was sequenced in a study of T cells in women clearing cervical HPV infection. TCRdb's copy holds only in-frame clones and misses some; the assay was immunoSEQ multiplex PCR. The data show around 35,000 clones, and the top ten clones hold around 1.6%. The sequencing sample was made of blood buffy coat. The receptors come from a woman between 18 and 69 years old with a cervical HPV16 infection that either progressed to CIN3+ or cleared (not recorded which).

As concerns this clone: The CDR3 extends 3 residues past the end of the read, so its final part is completed from the germline J gene. This sequence joins TRBV18 and TRBJ1-1; 7 bases agree with TRBD1. J lost 4 bases, V lost 3 bases, and 8 bases had no gene match. In germline, CDR1 is KGHSH, CDR2 LQKENI. The length of the CDR3 is 15 residues. The CDR3 bases that were read are TGTGCCAGCTCACCCCAACCGGGACAGATCACTGAA. Its protein is CASSPQPGQITE. The whole CDR3 protein reads CASSPQPGQITEAFF.

Worth noting for this clone: The read gets to within 3 residues of the CDR3 end, and the germline J gene fills in the rest. The chain recombines TRBV5-1 with TRBJ1-6, with 9 bases that match TRBD1. Unmatched junction bases numbered 6, after V lost 2 bases and J lost 0 bases. Germline V gives CDR1 SGHRS, CDR2 YFSETQ. CDR3 length equals 18 residues. The DNA read from the CDR3 is TGCGCCAGCAGCTTCACAGGGGGCCTTAGCTCCTATAATTCACCC. Its translation: CASSFTGGLSSYNSP. The CDR3 in full is CASSFTGGLSSYNSPLHF.

About this clone itself: The read comes to an end 3 residues before the CDR3 does, leaving the germline J gene to fill in the end. The chain couples TRBV28 to TRBJ1-1; maybe TRBD1 (5 bases). V was cut by 6 bases and J by 1 base, with 12 bases left in between. Germline assignment: CDR1 MDHEN and CDR2 SYDVKM. The CDR3 has 14 amino acids. CDR3 amino acids: CASRTGLPNTEAFF. The covered CDR3 bases are TGTGCCAGCAGGACGGGACTTCCGAACACTGAA.

As regards this clone: Coverage ceases 3 residues before the CDR3 finishes, and the germline J gene fills in the end. Other nucleotide sequences from this sample produce the same CDR3. V is TRBV2 and J is TRBJ1-3; no clear D. The CDR3 runs to 15 residues. The V and J ends lost 5 bases and 1 base respectively, with 12 bases between them. The V gene's germline CDR1 is SNHLY and CDR2 FYNNEI. The CDR3 bases that were read are TGTGCCAGCAGTCTAAGGGTCTCGTCTGGAAACACC. Amino acid sequence: CASSLRVSSGNT. The complete CDR3 sequence is CASSLRVSSGNTIYF.

To note about this clone: The CDR3 is cut off 3 residues early in the read; its end comes from the germline J gene. The chain recombines TRBV7-3 with TRBJ1-2, with D tentatively TRBD1 (5 bases). This CDR3 is 16 amino acids long. Germline assignment: CDR1 SGHTA and CDR2 FQGTGA. CDR3 DNA, as far as it was read: TGTGCCAGCAGCTTAAATGGGGGGGATAGCTCCTACGAC. Residues: CASSLNGGDSSYD. The whole CDR3 is CASSLNGGDSSYDYTF.

The CDR3: CASTDGQGGLNEQFF. Partial CDR3 DNA: TGTGCCAGTACCGATGGACAGGGGGGATTGAATGAG. This chain connects TRBV19 to TRBJ2-1, with TRBD1 identical over 10 bases. The CDR3 extends 3 residues past the end of the read, so its final part is completed from the germline J gene. CDR1 is LNHDA and CDR2 is SQIVND in the germline V gene (reference sequence). The CDR3 sequence is 15 residues long. V lost 7 bases and J lost 7; bases outside the gene matches: 10.

With regard to this clone: Read coverage stops 3 residues before the CDR3 terminus; the germline J gene supplies the remainder. The V call is TRBV2, the J call TRBJ1-2; D is possibly TRBD1 (5 bases). This CDR3 is built from 15 residues. V dropped 0 bases and J dropped 0 bases, with 8 bases sitting between them. Germline values: CDR1 SNHLY, CDR2 FYNNEI. The sequenced part of the CDR3 DNA is TGTGCCAGCAGTGAAGCGCGGACACCTAACTATGGC. Its protein product is CASSEARTPNYG. The entire CDR3 is CASSEARTPNYGYTF.

In regard to this clone: Coverage ceases 3 residues before the CDR3 finishes, and the germline J gene fills in the end. The gene calls are TRBV18 and TRBJ1-2; D call uncertain. Germline CDR1 reads KGHSH; CDR2 reads LQKENI. The CDR3 loop spans 15 amino acids. The germline V and J ends were trimmed by 2 bases and 4 bases, with 14 bases remaining between them. The sequenced CDR3 bases are TGTGCCAGCTCACCAAGGGCAGGTTCATTCTATGGC. This codes for CASSPRAGSFYG. The whole CDR3 sequence reads CASSPRAGSFYGYTF.

Notes on this clone: The read gets to within 3 residues of the CDR3 end, and the germline J gene fills in the rest. The V call is TRBV7-3, the J call TRBJ2-7; D might be TRBD1 or TRBD2, each matching 7 bases. The CDR3 spans 15 residues. The V and J ends lost 5 bases and 4 bases respectively, with 18 bases between them. Germline V lookup: CDR1 SGHTA, CDR2 FQGTGA. The CDR3 sequence is CASSPRGGGAYEQYF. The sequenced part of the CDR3 DNA is TGTGCCAGCAGCCCAAGGGGAGGGGGCGCGTACGAG. Variable domain in full (rest from reference TRBV7-3 and TRBJ2-7): GAGVSQTPSNKVTEKGKYVELRCDPISGHTALYWYRQSLGQGPEFLIYFQGTGAADDSGLPNDRFFAVRPEGSVSTLKIQRTERGDSAVYLCASSPRGGGAYEQYFGPGTRLTVT.

Comment on this clone: The missing CDR3 end, 3 residues past where the read stops, is filled in from the germline J gene. The J gene is TRBJ1-2, the V gene TRBV2, with TRBD1 identical over 8 bases. The CDR3 has 14 residues. The germline V gene encodes CDR1 SNHLY and CDR2 FYNNEI. The CDR3 here is CASRRDRTSYDYTF. The covered CDR3 bases are TGTGCCAGCAGAAGGGACAGGACCTCCTACGAC. Full variable domain (missing parts from reference TRBV2 and TRBJ1-2): EPEVTQTPSHQVTQMGQEVILRCVPISNHLYFYWYRQILGQKVEFLVSFYNNEISEKSEIFDDQFSVERPDGSNFTLKIRSTKLEDSAMYFCASRRDRTSYDYTFGSGTRLTVV.

In regard to this clone: The CDR3 goes on 3 residues after the read ends, and that part is filled in from the germline J gene. The gene calls are TRBV5-6 and TRBJ2-7, with 7 bases that match TRBD1. CDR1 is SGHDT, CDR2 YYEEEE, per germline. The CDR3 is made up of 13 amino acids. V lost 1 base to trimming and J lost 5 bases; unmatched junction nucleotides: 3. The CDR3 DNA, read in part, is TGTGCCAGCAGCTTGACAGGGGAAGACGAG. This gives the protein CASSLTGEDE. The full CDR3 sequence reads CASSLTGEDEQYF.

A note on this clone: Read coverage stops 3 residues before the CDR3 terminus; the germline J gene supplies the remainder. The chain combines TRBV2 with TRBJ1-2; TRBD1 is a possible D gene (6 bases). This CDR3 is 12 amino acids long. V was trimmed by 6 bases and J by 7 bases, leaving 12 bases between them. Germline values: CDR1 SNHLY, CDR2 FYNNEI. The CDR3 sequence: CASSPGVLGYTF. CDR3 DNA (partial): TGTGCCAGCAGCCCAGGGGTACTTGGC.

Concerning this clone itself: The read comes to an end 3 residues before the CDR3 does, leaving the germline J gene to fill in the end. The genes are TRBV6-1 and TRBJ2-3; D may be TRBD1 (6 bases). This CDR3 region has 15 residues. Germline loops: CDR1 MNHNS, CDR2 SASEGT. The covered CDR3 bases are TGTGCCAGCAGTGCACAGGGTGGGGGCCAAGAGACG. Its translation is CASSAQGGGQET. The whole CDR3 region reads CASSAQGGGQETQYF.

As for this clone: The CDR3 extends 3 residues past the end of the read, so its final part is completed from the germline J gene. This chain connects TRBV20-1 to TRBJ2-2, with TRBD1 matching over 9 bases. CDR1 is DFQATT and CDR2 is SNEGSKA in the germline V gene (reference sequence). The CDR3 runs 15 residues. Partial CDR3 DNA: TGCAGTGCTAGGAGGACAGGGGCAAATAATTCACCG. It codes for CSARRTGANNSP. The entire CDR3 reads CSARRTGANNSPLFF.

Comment on this clone: The CDR3 is cut off 3 residues early in the read; its end comes from the germline J gene. The chain uses TRBV5-1 and TRBJ1-4; D is possibly TRBD1 (6 bases). CDR3 size: 14 residues. Germline V gives CDR1 SGHRS, CDR2 YFSETQ. CDR3 residues: CASSLGQVNSPLFF. The CDR3 DNA, read in part, is TGCGCCAGCAGCTTGGGACAGGTTAATTCACCA.

Note on this clone: The read terminates 3 residues before the CDR3 end, so the remaining end is supplied by the germline J gene. This chain uses TRBV30 with TRBJ1-4; 7 bases are a match to TRBD1. V shed 1 base, J shed 3 bases, and the junction held 2 bases outside the gene matches. This CDR3 is 14 amino acids long. Germline V gene lookup returns CDR1 GTSNPN and CDR2 SVGIG (reference sequence). CDR3 bases read: TGTGCCTGGAGTGGCGGGACAGCTAATGAAAAA. Residues: CAWSGGTANEK. From start to end, the CDR3 is CAWSGGTANEKLFF.

The sequenced part of the CDR3 DNA is TGTGCCAGTAGTCCGAGGACAGGAGGACAAGAGACC. It encodes CASSPRTGGQET. The entire CDR3 reads CASSPRTGGQETQYF. The chain couples TRBV19 to TRBJ2-5, with 7 bases lining up with TRBD1. The read comes to an end 3 residues before the CDR3 does, leaving the germline J gene to fill in the end. Per the germline V gene, CDR1 is LNHDA and CDR2 is SQIVND (reference sequence). The CDR3 covers 15 residues. The V segment lost 5 bases and the J segment 2 bases; nucleotides outside the gene matches: 8.

Partial CDR3 DNA: TGCAGTGGTATACGGACAGACTATGGC. Residues: CSGIRTDYG. The whole CDR3 is CSGIRTDYGYTF. The rearrangement joins TRBV20-1 to TRBJ1-2; D perhaps matches TRBD1 (6 bases). The read ends 3 residues shy of where the CDR3 ends; the end is completed using the germline J gene. This CDR3 is built from 12 residues. V dropped 7 bases and J dropped 3 bases, with 12 bases sitting between them. Germline lookup yields CDR1 DFQATT and CDR2 SNEGSKA (reference sequence).

To note about this clone: Sequencing ends 3 residues short of the CDR3 end; the germline J gene provides the rest. This chain joins TRBV6-1 and TRBJ2-3, with 9 bases fitting TRBD2. This CDR3 comprises 15 residues. Germline V gives CDR1 MNHNS, CDR2 SASEGT. V shed 3 bases, J shed 8 bases, and the junction held 9 bases outside the gene matches. Here the CDR3 reads CASSEGRGGVVTQYF. The sequenced part of the CDR3 DNA is TGTGCCAGCAGTGAGGGGCGGGGGGGGGTAGTTACG.

CDR3 bases read: TGCAGTGCTAGATCTCCGGGACTAGCCCAAGAGACC. Residues: CSARSPGLAQET. The complete CDR3 protein is CSARSPGLAQETQYF. The chain combines TRBV20-1 with TRBJ2-5; TRBD2 agrees at 9 bases. The read ends 3 residues before the CDR3 terminus; that terminus is restored from the germline J gene. Trimming removed 2 bases from V and 1 base from J; junction bases left unmatched: 5. Germline loops: CDR1 DFQATT, CDR2 SNEGSKA (reference sequence). This CDR3 comprises 15 residues.

A word on this clone: The CDR3 is cut off 3 residues early in the read; its end comes from the germline J gene. The chain links TRBV11-3 to TRBJ2-1; TRBD2 agrees at 13 bases. The CDR3 length is 15 residues. Germline V lookup: CDR1 SGHNT, CDR2 YENEEA. J was trimmed by 9 bases and V by 0 bases; bases with no gene match: 2. CDR3 sequence reads: CASSLEGLAGPEQFF. CDR3 DNA, as far as it was read: TGTGCCAGCAGCTTAGAGGGACTAGCGGGACCTGAG. Using reference TRBV11-3 and TRBJ2-1 for the parts outside the CDR3, the full variable domain is EAGVVQSPRYKIIEKKQPVAFWCNPISGHNTLYWYLQNLGQGPELLIRYENEEAVDDSQLPKDRFSAERLKGVDSTLKIQPAELGDSAVYLCASSLEGLAGPEQFFGPGTRLTVL.

Comments on this clone: The CDR3 end lies 3 residues beyond the end of the read and is filled in from the germline J gene. The rearrangement uses TRBV30 and TRBJ2-2; no reliable D call. Germline CDR1 is GTSNPN and CDR2 is SVGIG (reference sequence). This CDR3 comprises 12 residues. Trimming shortened V by 2 bases and J by 6 bases, and 7 bases separated the two germline ends. The CDR3 loop is CAWSKGPGELFF. The CDR3 DNA, read in part, is TGTGCCTGGAGTAAGGGTCCCGGGGAG.

The CDR3 loop reads CSARRREGDYEQYF. The sequenced part of the CDR3 DNA is TGCAGTGCTAGACGGCGGGAGGGAGACTACGAG. The rearrangement links TRBV20-1 to TRBJ2-7; TRBD2 aligns across 9 bases. The read terminates 3 residues before the CDR3 end, so the remaining end is supplied by the germline J gene. J lost 3 bases, V lost 2 bases, and 5 bases had no gene match. CDR1 is DFQATT, CDR2 SNEGSKA, per germline (reference sequence). The length of the CDR3 is 14 residues.

Notes on this clone: The read finishes 3 residues shy of the CDR3 end, and the germline J gene is used to complete it. The chain has TRBV28 and TRBJ2-5, with TRBD2 as a possible D gene (6 bases). The CDR3 totals 16 residues. Per germline, CDR1 MDHEN and CDR2 SYDVKM. V lost 6 bases, J lost 2 bases, and 19 bases lay in between. Incomplete CDR3 DNA: TGTGCCAGCAGGGGAGGACACCAGGGCCTTCAAGAGACC. Translated, it gives CASRGGHQGLQET. The whole CDR3 sequence is CASRGGHQGLQETQYF.

In regard to this clone: The CDR3 is cut off 3 residues early in the read; its end comes from the germline J gene. The chain links TRBV5-1 to TRBJ1-2; 7 nucleotides align to TRBD1. J lost 1 base, V lost 5 bases, and 14 bases had no gene match. Germline CDR1 SGHRS, CDR2 YFSETQ. The CDR3 is 17 residues long. The CDR3: CASSGGTGERFNYGYTF. CDR3 DNA (partial): TGCGCCAGCAGTGGGGGAACAGGGGAGAGGTTTAACTATGGC.